This entry is about one T cell receptor beta chain. Its target is not known. The data were obtained in a study of shared clonotypes between healthy human individuals. With 5 bases removed from V and 5 bases from J, the gap between germline ends came to 16 bases. Germline assignment: CDR1 MNHEY and CDR2 SMNVEV (reference sequence). The CDR3 runs 14 residues. Regarding the study as a whole: Against clonotypes common to all four donors, non-shared ones had lower generation probabilities. The rarefaction results pointed to incomplete sorted-subset sequencing despite large depth.

Terminally differentiated effector memory CD45RA+ cells were excluded by CCR7 positive selection of CD45RO-negative cells. Produced via immunoSEQ multiplex PCR; TCRdb's table is partial and in-frame only. Counted here are about 2.2 million clones, just over 90% occurring once; the ten biggest clones make up less than 2%. The receptor was derived from a man aged 18 to 29 in good health. Some clones in this sample may be carry-over from other donors' samples. The V and J genes are TRBV27 and TRBJ2-7; a weak D match, TRBD1 (8 bases). Sequencing used naive CD8+ T cells from PBMCs. As DNA, the CDR3 is TGTGCCAGCAGTGTACTACAGGGGGGGGACGAGCAGTACTTC. The encoded protein is CASSVLQGGDEQYF.